Sequencing of this T cell receptor (beta chain) was carried out in a study of vaccination effects on CD4 cells after COVID-19. This CDR3 contains 15 residues. V was clipped by 6 bases and J by 5 bases, with 19 bases between them. Germline V gives CDR1 MNHEY, CDR2 SVGAGI. Using viral peptide pools, the ViraFEST assay grew out antigen-specific CD4+ T cells prior to sequencing. With 10 days of culture completed, CD4+ T cells were isolated. The study found no prior SARS-CoV-2 infection in the vaccine recipients, who tested negative for nucleocapsid antibodies. Each well held approximately 1.8 million PBMC cultured with 7.5 to 10 ug/ml peptides and 8 to 10 IU/ml IL-2. Cells had half their medium changed to IL-2 medium on days 3 and 7. As for this clone: Its antigen is currently unknown.

Sequenced by immunoSEQ multiplex PCR; TCRdb stores in-frame clones only, minus some. The data hold around 25,000 clones, with approximately 72% observed a single time. The receptor comes from a human donor who received a COVID-19 vaccine. This specimen consisted of CD4+ T cells from PBMCs cultured with SARS-CoV-2 spike peptides, obtained before COVID-19 vaccination. The chain recombines TRBV6-5 with TRBJ1-1; D possibly corresponds to TRBD1 (6 bases). Here the CDR3 DNA reads TGTGCCAGCAGGACGCCCTCGGGGGCTTGGACTGAAGCTTTCTTT. Encoded protein: CASRTPSGAWTEAFF.